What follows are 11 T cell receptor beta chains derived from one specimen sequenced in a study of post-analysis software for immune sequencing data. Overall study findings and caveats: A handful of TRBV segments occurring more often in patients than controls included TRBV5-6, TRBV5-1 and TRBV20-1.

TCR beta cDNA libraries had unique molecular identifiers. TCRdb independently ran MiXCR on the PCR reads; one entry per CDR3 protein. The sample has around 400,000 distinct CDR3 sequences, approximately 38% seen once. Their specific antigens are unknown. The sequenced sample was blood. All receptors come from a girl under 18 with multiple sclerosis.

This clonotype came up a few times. Here the CDR3 DNA reads TGTGCCAGCAGTGGACTAGGGGAGACCCAGTACTTC. It is translated as CASSGLGETQYF. The chain combines TRBV2 with TRBJ2-5; a weak D match, TRBD2 (6 bases). This CDR3 contains 12 residues. Germline V gene data show CDR1 as SNHLY and CDR2 as FYNNEI. Trimming removed 4 bases from V and 5 bases from J, with 8 bases in between.

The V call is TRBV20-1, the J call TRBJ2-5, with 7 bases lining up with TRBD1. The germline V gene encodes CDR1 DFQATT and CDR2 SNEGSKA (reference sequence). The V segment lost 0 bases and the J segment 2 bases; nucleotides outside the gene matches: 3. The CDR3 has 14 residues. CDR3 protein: CSARDLTGQETQYF. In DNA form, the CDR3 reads TGCAGTGCTAGAGATTTGACAGGGCAAGAGACCCAGTACTTC.

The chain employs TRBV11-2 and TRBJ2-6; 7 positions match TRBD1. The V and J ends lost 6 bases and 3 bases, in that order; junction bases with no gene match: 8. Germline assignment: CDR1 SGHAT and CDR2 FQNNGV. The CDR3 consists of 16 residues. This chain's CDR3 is CASRGGGFGGANVLTF. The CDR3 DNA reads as TGTGCCAGCAGAGGGGGCGGATTCGGTGGGGCCAACGTCCTGACTTTC.

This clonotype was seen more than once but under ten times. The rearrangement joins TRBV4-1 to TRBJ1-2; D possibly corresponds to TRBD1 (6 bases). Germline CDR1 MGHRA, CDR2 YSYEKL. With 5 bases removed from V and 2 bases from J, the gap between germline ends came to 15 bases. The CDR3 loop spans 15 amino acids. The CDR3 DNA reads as TGCGCCAGCAGCTTAGCAAGGGACACCAACTATGGCTACACCTTC. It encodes CASSLARDTNYGYTF.

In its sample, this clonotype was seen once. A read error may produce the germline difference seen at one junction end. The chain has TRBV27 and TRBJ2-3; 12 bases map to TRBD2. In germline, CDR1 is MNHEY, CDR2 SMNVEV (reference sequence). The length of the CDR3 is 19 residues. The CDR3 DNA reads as TGTGCCAGCAGTTTGGGGCTAGCGGGGGGGCTACAGTACACAGACACGCAGTATTTT. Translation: CASSLGLAGGLQYTDTQYF.

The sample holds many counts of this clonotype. CDR3 protein: CASSFRQGNQPQHF. The CDR3 nucleotides read TGTGCCAGCAGTTTCAGACAAGGCAATCAGCCCCAGCATTTT. The chain employs TRBV12-3 or TRBV12-4 and TRBJ1-5, with D uncertain. The V end was cut by 3 bases, the J end by 2 bases, with 8 bases between. The CDR3 consists of 14 residues.

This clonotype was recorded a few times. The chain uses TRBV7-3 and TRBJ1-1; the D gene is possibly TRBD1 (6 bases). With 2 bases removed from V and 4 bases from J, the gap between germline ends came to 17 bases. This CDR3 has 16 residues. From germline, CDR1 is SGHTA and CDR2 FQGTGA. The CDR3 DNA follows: TGTGCCAGCAGCTTAGAAGGAGGGGGATGGGGCACTGAAGCTTTCTTT. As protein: CASSLEGGGWGTEAFF.

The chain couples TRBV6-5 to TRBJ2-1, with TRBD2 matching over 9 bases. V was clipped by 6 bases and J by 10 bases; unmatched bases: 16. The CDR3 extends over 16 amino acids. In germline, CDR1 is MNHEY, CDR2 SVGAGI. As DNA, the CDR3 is TGTGCCAGCAGGTGGCGGGGGGGCCGCGGCCTGGGGGAGCAGTTCTTC. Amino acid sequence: CASRWRGGRGLGEQFF.

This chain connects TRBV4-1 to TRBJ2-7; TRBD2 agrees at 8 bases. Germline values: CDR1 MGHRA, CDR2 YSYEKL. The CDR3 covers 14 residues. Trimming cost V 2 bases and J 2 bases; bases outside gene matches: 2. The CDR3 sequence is CASSQQRGPYEQYF. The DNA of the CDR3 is TGCGCCAGCAGCCAACAGCGGGGGCCCTACGAGCAGTACTTC.

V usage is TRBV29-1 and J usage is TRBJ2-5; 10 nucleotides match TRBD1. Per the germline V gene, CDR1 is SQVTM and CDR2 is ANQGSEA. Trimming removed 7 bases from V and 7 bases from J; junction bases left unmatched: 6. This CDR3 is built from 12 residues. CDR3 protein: CSGRTGGGTQYF. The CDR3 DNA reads TGCAGCGGCCGGACAGGGGGTGGGACCCAGTACTTC.

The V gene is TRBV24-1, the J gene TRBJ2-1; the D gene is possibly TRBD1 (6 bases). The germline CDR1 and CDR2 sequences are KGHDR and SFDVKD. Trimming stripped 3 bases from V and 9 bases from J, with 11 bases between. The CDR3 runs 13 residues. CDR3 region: CATSDQGYGEQFF. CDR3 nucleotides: TGTGCCACCAGTGATCAGGGGTACGGTGAGCAGTTCTTC.